The source of this T cell receptor (beta chain) is a study of shared clonotypes between healthy human individuals. Sequencing used immunoSEQ multiplex PCR; TCRdb keeps in-frame clones, though not all of them. The sample carries about 1.5 million clones, nearly 99% recorded once. Turning to this clone: Distinct nucleotide sequences in the sample also encode this CDR3.

The TCR sequence derives from a man aged 25 to 40 in good health. Sequenced input: naive CD4+ T cells sorted from blood. Indicated subset: CD45RA+ positively selected.

The CDR3 DNA is TGTGCCAGCAGCTTAGGACTAGCGGGATACAATGAGCAGTTCTTC. Translating gives CASSLGLAGYNEQFF. The chain combines TRBV7-2 with TRBJ2-1; TRBD2 agrees at 11 bases. V shed 1 base and J 4 bases; nucleotides not matched to a gene: 0. This CDR3 has 15 residues. The germline V gene has CDR1 SGHTA and CDR2 FQGNSA. Combining the CDR3 with reference TRBV7-2 and TRBJ2-1 gives the whole variable domain GAGVSQSPSNKVTEKGKDVELRCDPISGHTALYWYRQSLGQGLEFLIYFQGNSAPDKSGLPSDRFSAERTGGSVSTLTIQRTQQEDSAVYLCASSLGLAGYNEQFFGPGTRLTVL.